This entry features one T cell receptor beta chain sequence. The antigen is not known. This sample stems from a study of post-analysis software for immune sequencing data. The authors incorporated unique molecular identifiers into the TCR beta cDNA libraries. The T cell input of about 0.9 to 10 million gave approximately 500,000 cDNA molecules. TCRdb fed the PCR reads into MiXCR, producing one record per CDR3 protein. There are roughly 410,000 distinct CDR3 sequences in the sample; roughly 35% occur only once, and roughly 13% lies in the top ten. This CDR3 region has 12 residues. In germline, CDR1 is SGHVS, CDR2 FNYEAQ. Trimming shortened V by 5 bases and J by 9 bases, and 13 bases separated the two germline ends. Study-level points and caveats: Multiple sclerosis was associated with a significant reduction in normalized Chao1 diversity relative to controls. Compared with controls, patients had more of five or six TRBV segments, including TRBV5-6, TRBV5-1 and TRBV20-1. Samples sharing a preparation batch grouped tightly together when assessed by F measure.

The sequenced sample consisted of blood. The chain is built from TRBV7-6 and TRBJ2-5, with D maybe TRBD2 (6 bases). This TCR came from a girl aged 10-17 years with multiple sclerosis. CDR3 sequence: CASSPSSGAQYF. DNA for the CDR3: TGTGCCAGCAGCCCGTCTTCGGGGGCCCAGTACTTC.